The following is a T cell receptor (beta chain) sequence with its context. Under the authors' procedure: Amplified reference gene primers provided the basis for estimating nucleated cell counts. Clones were sequenced by immunoSEQ multiplex PCR, and TCRdb holds only the in-frame ones, with some missing. V, J and clone size are those of that table, while D and trimming were read from the DNA. The table shows around 100,000 clones, with around 81% occurring only once. These data originate in a study of blood T cell repertoires in COVID-19. Study information: Whether acute or convalescent, the COVID-19 samples came from the United States, Italy and Spain. PBMCs, B-cell-depleted T cells, or T cells were the source of the cDNA or gDNA that made up the material.

The CDR3 has 15 amino acids. The junction had 3 bases not matched to a gene; V was cut back by 4 bases and J by 0 bases. The germline V gene encodes CDR1 MDHEN and CDR2 SYDVKM. The TCR originated in a man over 45 with active or convalescent COVID-19. The sequenced sample was peripheral blood. This chain uses TRBV28 with TRBJ1-5, with 7 bases aligning to TRBD1. The CDR3 coding sequence is TGTGCCAGCAGTTCCCAGGGGGATAGCAATCAGCCCCAGCATTTT. Translated, it gives CASSSQGDSNQPQHF.